Reported below is one T cell receptor beta chain. Genomic DNA provided the template from which TCR beta VDJ and CDR3 profiles were obtained. TCRdb reprocessed the reads via MiXCR and lists one record per CDR3 protein. The table lists 250,000 to 300,000 distinct CDR3 sequences, approximately 57% of them singletons. This sample was included in a study of CD8+CD57+ T cells in acquired aplastic anemia. At the level of the study: Average DNA yield from sorted CD4+ and CD8+ cells was about 3 ug.

This CDR3 region has 13 residues. The V and J ends lost 6 bases and 2 bases, in that order; junction bases with no gene match: 5. Germline V gives CDR1 DFQATT, CDR2 SNEGSKA (reference sequence). Patients picked for sequencing had shown CD8+CD57+ cell expansion detected by flow cytometry. The patients all had a severe acquired aplastic anemia diagnosis. This sequence joins TRBV20-1 and TRBJ2-7; 9 nucleotides match TRBD1. Sequenced material: sorted CD4+, CD8+, or CD8+CD57+ T cells (not recorded which) from PBMCs. The receptor comes from a human donor with aplastic anemia. The CDR3 protein is CSAPRQGAYEQYF. In DNA, the CDR3 is TGCAGTGCACCCAGACAGGGGGCCTACGAGCAGTACTTC.